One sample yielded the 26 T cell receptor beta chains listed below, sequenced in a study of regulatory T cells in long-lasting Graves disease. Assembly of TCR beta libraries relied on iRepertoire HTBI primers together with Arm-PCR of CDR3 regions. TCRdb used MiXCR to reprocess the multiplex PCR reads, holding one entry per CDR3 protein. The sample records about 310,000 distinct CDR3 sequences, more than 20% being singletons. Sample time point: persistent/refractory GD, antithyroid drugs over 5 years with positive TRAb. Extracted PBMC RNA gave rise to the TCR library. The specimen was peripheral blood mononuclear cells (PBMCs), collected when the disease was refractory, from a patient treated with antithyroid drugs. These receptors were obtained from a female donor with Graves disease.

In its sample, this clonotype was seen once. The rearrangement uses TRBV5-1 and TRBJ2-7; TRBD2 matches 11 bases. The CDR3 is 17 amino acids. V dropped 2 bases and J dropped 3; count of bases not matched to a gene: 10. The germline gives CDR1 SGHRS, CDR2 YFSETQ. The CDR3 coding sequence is TGCGCCAGCAGCTTCCGAAGGCTAGCGGGGGGAAACTACGAGCAGTACTTC. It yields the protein CASSFRRLAGGNYEQYF.

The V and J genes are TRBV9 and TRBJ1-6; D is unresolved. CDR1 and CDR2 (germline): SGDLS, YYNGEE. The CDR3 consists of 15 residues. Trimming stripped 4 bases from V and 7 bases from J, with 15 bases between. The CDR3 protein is CASSPASLPNSPLHF. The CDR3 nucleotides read TGTGCCAGCAGCCCAGCAAGTCTCCCGAATTCACCCCTCCACTTT.

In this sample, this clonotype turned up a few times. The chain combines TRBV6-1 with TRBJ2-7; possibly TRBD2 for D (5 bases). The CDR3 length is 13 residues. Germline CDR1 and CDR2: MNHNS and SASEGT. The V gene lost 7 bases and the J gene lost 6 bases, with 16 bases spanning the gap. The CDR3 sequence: CASNPLGNSEQYF. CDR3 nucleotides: TGTGCCAGCAACCCGCTCGGGAACTCCGAGCAGTACTTC.

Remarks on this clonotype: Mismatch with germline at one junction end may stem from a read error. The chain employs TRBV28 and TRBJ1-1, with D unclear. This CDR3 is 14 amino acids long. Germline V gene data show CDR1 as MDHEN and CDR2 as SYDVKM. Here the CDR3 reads CANSSENMNTEAFF. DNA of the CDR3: TGTGCCAACAGTTCGGAGAATATGAACACTGAAGCTTTCTTT. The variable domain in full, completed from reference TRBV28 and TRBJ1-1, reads DVKVTQSSRYLVKRTGEKVFLECVQDMDHENMFWYRQDPGLGLRLIYFSYDVKMKEKGDIPEGYSVSREKKERFSLILESASTNQTSMYLCANSSENMNTEAFFGQGTRLTVV.

The CDR3 here is CASSSMWTENTEAFF. The CDR3 DNA reads as TGTGCCAGCAGCTCGATGTGGACAGAGAACACTGAAGCTTTCTTT. The chain recombines TRBV7-9 with TRBJ1-1; D is perhaps TRBD1 (6 bases). Germline V gene data show CDR1 as SEHNR and CDR2 as FQNEAQ (reference sequence). The CDR3 spans 15 residues. V lost 4 bases, J lost 1 base, and 13 bases lay in between. The full variable domain, completed using reference TRBV7-9 and TRBJ1-1, is DTGVSQNPRHKITKRGQNVTFRCDPISEHNRLYWYRQTLGQGPEFLTYFQNEAQLEKSRLLSDRFSAERPKGSFSTLEIQRTEQGDSAMYLCASSSMWTENTEAFFGQGTRLTVV.

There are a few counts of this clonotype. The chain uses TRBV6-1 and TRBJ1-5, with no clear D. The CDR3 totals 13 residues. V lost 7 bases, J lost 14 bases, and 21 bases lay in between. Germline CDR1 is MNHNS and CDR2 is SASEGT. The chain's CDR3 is CASTLNSDTGKHF. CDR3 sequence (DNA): TGTGCCAGCACCCTGAACAGTGACACGGGGAAGCATTTT.

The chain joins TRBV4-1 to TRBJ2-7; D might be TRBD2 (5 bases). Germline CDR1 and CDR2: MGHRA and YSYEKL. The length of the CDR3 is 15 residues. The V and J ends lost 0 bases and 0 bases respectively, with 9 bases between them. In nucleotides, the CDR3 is TGCGCCAGCAGCCAAGAGGGTCGGGGCTCCTACGAGCAGTACTTC. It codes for CASSQEGRGSYEQYF.

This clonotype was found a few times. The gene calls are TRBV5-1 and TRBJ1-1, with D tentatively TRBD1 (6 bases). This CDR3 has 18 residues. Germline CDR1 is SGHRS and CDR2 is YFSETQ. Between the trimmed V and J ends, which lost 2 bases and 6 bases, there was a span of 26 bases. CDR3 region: CASSLKLRTDLGGAEAFF. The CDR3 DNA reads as TGCGCCAGCAGCTTAAAGTTGAGGACAGACCTTGGGGGGGCTGAAGCTTTCTTT. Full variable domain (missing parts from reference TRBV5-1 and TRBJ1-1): KAGVTQTPRYLIKTRGQQVTLSCSPISGHRSVSWYQQTPGQGLQFLFEYFSETQRNKGNFPGRFSGRQFSNSRSEMNVSTLELGDSALYLCASSLKLRTDLGGAEAFFGQGTRLTVV.

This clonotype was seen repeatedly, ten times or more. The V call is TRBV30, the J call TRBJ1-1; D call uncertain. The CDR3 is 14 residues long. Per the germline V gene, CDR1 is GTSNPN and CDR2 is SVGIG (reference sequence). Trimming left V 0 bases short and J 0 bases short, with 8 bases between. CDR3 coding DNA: TGTGCCTGGAGTGTTGGACTGCTGAACACTGAAGCTTTCTTT. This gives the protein CAWSVGLLNTEAFF.

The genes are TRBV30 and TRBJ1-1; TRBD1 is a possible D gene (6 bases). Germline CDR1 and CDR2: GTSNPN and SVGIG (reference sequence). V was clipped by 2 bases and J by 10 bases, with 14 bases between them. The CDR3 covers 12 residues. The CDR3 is CAWSPGRGPAFF. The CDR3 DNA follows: TGTGCCTGGAGTCCGGGGCGGGGGCCAGCTTTCTTT.

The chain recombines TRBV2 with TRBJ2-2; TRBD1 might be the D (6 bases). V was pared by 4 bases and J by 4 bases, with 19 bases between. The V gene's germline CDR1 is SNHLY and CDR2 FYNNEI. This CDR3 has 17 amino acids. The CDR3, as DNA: TGTGCCAGCAGTGGGAGCCCAAGGACAGTCCTCACCGGGGAGCTGTTTTTT. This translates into CASSGSPRTVLTGELFF.

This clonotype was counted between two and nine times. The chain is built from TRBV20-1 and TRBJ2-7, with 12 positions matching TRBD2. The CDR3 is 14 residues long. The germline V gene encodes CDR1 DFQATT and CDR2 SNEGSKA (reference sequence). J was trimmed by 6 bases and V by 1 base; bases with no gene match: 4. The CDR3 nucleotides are TGCAGTGCTAGAGGGACTAGCGGGAAATTCGAGCAGTACTTC. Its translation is CSARGTSGKFEQYF.

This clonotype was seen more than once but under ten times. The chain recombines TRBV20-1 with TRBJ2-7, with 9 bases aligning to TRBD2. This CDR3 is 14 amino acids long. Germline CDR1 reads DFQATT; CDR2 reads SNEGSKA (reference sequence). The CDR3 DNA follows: TGCAGCCCTAGCCCTAGCGGGATTTCCTACGAGCAGTACTTC. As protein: CSPSPSGISYEQYF.

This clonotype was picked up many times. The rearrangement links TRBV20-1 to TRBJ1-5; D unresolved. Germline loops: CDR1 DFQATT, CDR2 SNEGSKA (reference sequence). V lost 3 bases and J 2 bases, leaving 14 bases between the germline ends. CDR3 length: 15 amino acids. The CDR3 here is CSASGLGRGNQPQHF. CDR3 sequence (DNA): TGCAGTGCTAGTGGTTTGGGTCGAGGCAATCAGCCCCAGCATTTT.

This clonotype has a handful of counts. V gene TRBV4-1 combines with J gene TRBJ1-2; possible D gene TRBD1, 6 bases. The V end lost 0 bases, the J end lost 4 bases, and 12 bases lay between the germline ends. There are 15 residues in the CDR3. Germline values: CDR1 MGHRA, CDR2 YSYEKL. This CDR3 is CASSQDPGTTYGYTF. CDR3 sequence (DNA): TGCGCCAGCAGCCAAGATCCCGGGACAACCTATGGCTACACCTTC.

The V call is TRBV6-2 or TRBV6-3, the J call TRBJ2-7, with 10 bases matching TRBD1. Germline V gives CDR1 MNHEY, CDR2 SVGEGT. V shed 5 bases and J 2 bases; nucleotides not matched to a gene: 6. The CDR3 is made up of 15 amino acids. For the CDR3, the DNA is TGTGCCAGCAGTGGCGGACAGGGGGTGCCCTACGAGCAGTACTTC. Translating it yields CASSGGQGVPYEQYF.

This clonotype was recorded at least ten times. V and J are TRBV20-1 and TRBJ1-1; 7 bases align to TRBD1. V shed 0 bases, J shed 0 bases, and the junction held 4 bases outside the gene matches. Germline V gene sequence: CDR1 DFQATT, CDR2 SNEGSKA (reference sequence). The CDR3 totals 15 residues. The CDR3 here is CSARETQGMNTEAFF. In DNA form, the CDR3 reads TGCAGTGCTAGAGAGACACAGGGGATGAACACTGAAGCTTTCTTT.

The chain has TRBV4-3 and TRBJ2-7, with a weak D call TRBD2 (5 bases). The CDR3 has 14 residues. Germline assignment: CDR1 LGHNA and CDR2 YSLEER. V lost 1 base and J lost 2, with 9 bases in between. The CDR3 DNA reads TGCGCCAGCAGCCAAGGGACTCAGACCTACGAGCAGTACTTC. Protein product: CASSQGTQTYEQYF.

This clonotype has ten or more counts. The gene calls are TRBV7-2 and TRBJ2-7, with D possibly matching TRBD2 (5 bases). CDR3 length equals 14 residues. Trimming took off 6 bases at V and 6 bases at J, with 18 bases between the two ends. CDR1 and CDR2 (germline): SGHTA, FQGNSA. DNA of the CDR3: TGTGCCAGCAGTCAACAGCGGAACATTGGCGAGCAGTACTTC. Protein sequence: CASSQQRNIGEQYF.

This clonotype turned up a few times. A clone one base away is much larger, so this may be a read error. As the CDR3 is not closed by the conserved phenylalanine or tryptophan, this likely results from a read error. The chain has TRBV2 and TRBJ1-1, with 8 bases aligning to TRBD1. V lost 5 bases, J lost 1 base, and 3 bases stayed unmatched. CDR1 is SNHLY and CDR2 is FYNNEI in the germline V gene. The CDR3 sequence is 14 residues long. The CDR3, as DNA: TGTGCCAGCAGTCCCGACAGGGGGAACACTGAAGCTTTCTCT. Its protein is CASSPDRGNTEAFS.

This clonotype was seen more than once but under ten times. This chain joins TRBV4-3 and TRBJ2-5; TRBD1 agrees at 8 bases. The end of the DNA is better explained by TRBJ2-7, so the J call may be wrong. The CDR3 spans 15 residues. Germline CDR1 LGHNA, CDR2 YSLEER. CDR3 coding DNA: TGCGCCAGCAGCCAAGGGAACAGGGGGTCCTACGAGCAGTACTTC. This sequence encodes CASSQGNRGSYEQYF.

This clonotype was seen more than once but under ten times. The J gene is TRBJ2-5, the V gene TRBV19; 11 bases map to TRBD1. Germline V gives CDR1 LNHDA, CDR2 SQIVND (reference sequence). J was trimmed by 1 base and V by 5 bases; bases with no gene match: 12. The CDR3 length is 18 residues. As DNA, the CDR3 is TGTGCCAGTAGTGCGGATTTAGGACAGGGGGCCCGCCAAGAGACCCAGTACTTC. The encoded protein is CASSADLGQGARQETQYF.

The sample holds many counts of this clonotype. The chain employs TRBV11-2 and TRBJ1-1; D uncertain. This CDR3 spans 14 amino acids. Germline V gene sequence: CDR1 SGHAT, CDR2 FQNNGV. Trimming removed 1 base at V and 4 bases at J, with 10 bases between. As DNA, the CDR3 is TGTGCCAGCAGCTTAGGGTGGGGTGGCACTGAAGCTTTCTTT. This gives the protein CASSLGWGGTEAFF.

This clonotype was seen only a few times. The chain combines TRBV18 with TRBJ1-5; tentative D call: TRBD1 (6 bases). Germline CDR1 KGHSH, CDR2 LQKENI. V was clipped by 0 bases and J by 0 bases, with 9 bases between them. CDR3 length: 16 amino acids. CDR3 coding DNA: TGTGCCAGCTCACCACCCGGACAGAATAGCAATCAGCCCCAGCATTTT. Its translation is CASSPPGQNSNQPQHF. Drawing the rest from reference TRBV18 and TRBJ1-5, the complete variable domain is NAGVMQNPRHLVRRRGQEARLRCSPMKGHSHVYWYRQLPEEGLKFMVYLQKENIIDESGMPKERFSAEFPKEGPSILRIQQVVRGDSAAYFCASSPPGQNSNQPQHFGDGTRLSIL.

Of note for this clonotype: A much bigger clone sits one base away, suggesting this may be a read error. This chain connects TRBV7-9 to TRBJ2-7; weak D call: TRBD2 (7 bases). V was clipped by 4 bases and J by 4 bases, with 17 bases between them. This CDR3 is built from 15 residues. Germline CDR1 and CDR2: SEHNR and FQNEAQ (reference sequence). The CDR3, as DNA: TGTGCCAGCAGCTGGGGACGGGGGGCTAGGTACGAGCAGTACTTC. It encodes CASSWGRGARYEQYF.

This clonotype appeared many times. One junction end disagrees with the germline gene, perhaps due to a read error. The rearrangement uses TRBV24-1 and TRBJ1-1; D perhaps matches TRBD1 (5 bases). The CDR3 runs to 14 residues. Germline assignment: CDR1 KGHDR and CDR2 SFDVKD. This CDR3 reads CATSDPGLLSKPSF. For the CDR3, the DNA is TGTGCCACCAGTGACCCGGGACTCCTATCAAAACCTTCCTTT.